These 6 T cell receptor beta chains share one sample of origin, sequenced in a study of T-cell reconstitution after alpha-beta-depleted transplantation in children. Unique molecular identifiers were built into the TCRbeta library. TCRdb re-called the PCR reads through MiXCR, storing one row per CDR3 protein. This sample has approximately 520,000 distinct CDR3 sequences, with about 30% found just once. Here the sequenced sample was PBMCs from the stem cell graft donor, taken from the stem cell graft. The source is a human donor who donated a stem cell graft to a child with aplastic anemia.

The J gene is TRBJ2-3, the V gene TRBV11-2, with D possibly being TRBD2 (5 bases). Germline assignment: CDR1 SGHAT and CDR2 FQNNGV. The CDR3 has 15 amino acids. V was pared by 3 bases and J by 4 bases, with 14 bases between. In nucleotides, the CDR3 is TGTGCCAGCAGCTTGGTTGTGGGAGTCCCAGATACGCAGTATTTT. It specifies CASSLVVGVPDTQYF. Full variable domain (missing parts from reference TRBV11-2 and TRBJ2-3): EAGVAQSPRYKIIEKRQSVAFWCNPISGHATLYWYQQILGQGPKLLIQFQNNGVVDDSQLPKDRFSAERLKGVDSTLKIQPAKLEDSAVYLCASSLVVGVPDTQYFGPGTRLTVL.

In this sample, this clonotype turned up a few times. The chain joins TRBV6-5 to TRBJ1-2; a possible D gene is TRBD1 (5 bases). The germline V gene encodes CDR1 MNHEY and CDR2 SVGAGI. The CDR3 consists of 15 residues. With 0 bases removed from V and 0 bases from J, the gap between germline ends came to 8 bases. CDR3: CASSYSAGTNYGYTF. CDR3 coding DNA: TGTGCCAGCAGTTACTCTGCAGGGACTAACTATGGCTACACCTTC.

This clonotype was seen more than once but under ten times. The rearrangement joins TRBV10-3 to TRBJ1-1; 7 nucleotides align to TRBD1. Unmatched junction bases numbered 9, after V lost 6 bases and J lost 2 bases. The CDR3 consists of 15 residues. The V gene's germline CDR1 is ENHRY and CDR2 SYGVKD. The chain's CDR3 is CAIRSATGSNTEAFF. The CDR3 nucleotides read TGTGCCATCAGATCTGCGACAGGGTCAAACACTGAAGCTTTCTTT.

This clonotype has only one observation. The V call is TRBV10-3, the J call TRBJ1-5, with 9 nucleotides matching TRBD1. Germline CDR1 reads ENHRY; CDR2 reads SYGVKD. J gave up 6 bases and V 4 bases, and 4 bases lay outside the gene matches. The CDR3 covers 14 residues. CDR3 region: CAISGGQGGQPQHF. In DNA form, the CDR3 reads TGTGCCATCAGTGGGGGACAGGGAGGTCAGCCCCAGCATTTT.

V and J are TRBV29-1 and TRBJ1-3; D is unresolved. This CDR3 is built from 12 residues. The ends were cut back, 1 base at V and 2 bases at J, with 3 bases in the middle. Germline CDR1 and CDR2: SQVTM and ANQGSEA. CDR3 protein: CSVEAPGNTIYF. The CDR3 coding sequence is TGCAGCGTTGAAGCCCCTGGAAACACCATATATTTT.

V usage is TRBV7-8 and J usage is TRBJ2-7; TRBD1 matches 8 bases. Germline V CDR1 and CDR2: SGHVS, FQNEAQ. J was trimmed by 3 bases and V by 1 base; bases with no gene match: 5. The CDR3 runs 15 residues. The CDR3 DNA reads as TGTGCCAGCAGCTTAGGGACAGGGCGATACTACGAGCAGTACGTC. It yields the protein CASSLGTGRYYEQYV.